This T cell receptor beta chain appears in the sequencing data of a study of T-cell memory formation after mild COVID-19. On the study more broadly: Clusters of TCRs were largely donor specific. Findings and caveats of the study: Contracting CD8+ clones were enriched in EMRA, CD4+ mainly in CM and EM.

After 5'RACE with constant-segment primers, TCR alpha and TCR beta cDNA libraries carrying sample barcodes and UMIs were obtained. MiXCR, applied by TCRdb to the 5' RACE reads, yields one record per CDR3 protein. This sample has about 210,000 distinct CDR3 sequences, with under 12% found just once. The V end was cut by 5 bases, the J end by 0 bases, with 17 bases between. Per germline, CDR1 KGHSH and CDR2 LQKENI. The length of the CDR3 is 18 residues. As concerns this clonotype: Its antigen is as yet unknown.

The origin of this receptor is a man younger than 30 who had mild COVID-19 (a few samples of this study predate the infection). Cell type and time point are not known. Sequences were obtained from PBMCs or a T cell subset sorted from them (not recorded which). This chain links TRBV18 with TRBJ2-6, with no clear D. The CDR3 loop reads CASSSSTLGLSGANVLTF. The CDR3 bases are TGTGCCAGCTCATCCTCTACCTTGGGCCTCTCTGGGGCCAACGTCCTGACTTTC.